This paragraph reports one TCR beta chain. Other DNA sequences from this sample encode an identical CDR3 as well. This entry is derived from a study of control samples from healthy donors and cancer patients. Germline V gives CDR1 SGHRS, CDR2 YFSETQ. V was trimmed by 1 base and J by 3 bases, leaving 14 bases between them. The CDR3 has 15 amino acids. Generated by immunoSEQ multiplex PCR, the TCRdb table keeps only in-frame clones and is missing some. The sample records roughly 120,000 clones, 80% to 90% being singletons. Sample: PBMCs. The chain employs TRBV5-1 and TRBJ2-7, with D perhaps TRBD2 (7 bases). The receptor was derived from a woman aged 45-60 years with colorectal cancer. CDR3 nucleotide sequence: TGCGCCAGCAGCTTGTATGGGGGCGGGGGCTACGAGCAGTACTTC. As protein: CASSLYGGGGYEQYF.